Listed below are T cell receptor beta chains from one sample, sequenced in a study of blood T cell repertoires in COVID-19. The protocol was immunoSEQ multiplex PCR, while the TCRdb copy is restricted to in-frame clones and leaves out a portion. This table holds 150,000 to 200,000 clones, 75% to 85% found once. The specimen was PBMCs or T cells enriched from blood (not recorded which). These receptors originate from a man aged 40-55 years who had recovered from COVID-19. Each CDR3 is given with its conserved first and last residue.

J: TRBJ2-3; V: TRBV24-1; CDR3: CATSDSKKDRSTDTQYF
J: TRBJ2-5; V: TRBV30; CDR3: CAWSGGGAQETQYF
J: TRBJ2-6; V: TRBV5-4; CDR3: CASSLYAGSSGANVLTF
J: TRBJ1-1; V: TRBV25-1; CDR3: CASSEIRGEAFF
J: TRBJ1-1; V: TRBV7-9; CDR3: CASIPRGGAYTEAFF
J: TRBJ2-5; V: TRBV5-4; CDR3: CASSQDSSSKGATQYF
J: TRBJ2-1; V: TRBV18; CDR3: CASSPNKVRDEQFF
J: TRBJ1-2; V: TRBV5-1; CDR3: CASSSTDRVGYTF
J: TRBJ2-7; V: TRBV7-2; CDR3: CASSSRGLYEQYF
J: TRBJ1-1; V: TRBV3-1/TRBV3-2; CDR3: CASSQDIPGNTEAFF
J: TRBJ1-5; V: TRBV5-5; CDR3: CASRGGQGSLNQPQHF
J: TRBJ2-3; V: TRBV5-4; CDR3: CASSLRLAGATDTQYF
J: TRBJ1-2; V: TRBV3-1/TRBV3-2; CDR3: CASSQDKSAVRVYGYTF
J: TRBJ1-2; V: TRBV6-1; CDR3: CASSELRGIDYGYTF
J: TRBJ1-5; V: TRBV11-2; CDR3: CASSLDRWQPQHF
J: TRBJ2-1; V: TRBV2; CDR3: CASSPNYGKNEQFF
J: TRBJ2-1; V: TRBV24-1; CDR3: CATTGAPDYNEQFF
J: TRBJ1-6; V: TRBV5-6; CDR3: CASSWTGGYSPLHF
J: TRBJ1-4; V: TRBV7-6; CDR3: CASSPSPRDRGPRKLFF
J: TRBJ1-2; V: TRBV18; CDR3: CASSPDGQTYGYTF
J: TRBJ1-2; V: TRBV5-1; CDR3: CASSPRTEIYGYTF
J: TRBJ2-1; V: TRBV5-1; CDR3: CASSYTGGREQFF
J: TRBJ1-5; V: TRBV7-2; CDR3: CASSLVGQLLEPQHF
J: TRBJ1-2; V: TRBV6-5; CDR3: CASSYENMGGGYTF
J: TRBJ2-5; V: TRBV6-5; CDR3: CASRRGTPNTETQYF
J: TRBJ1-2; V: TRBV13; CDR3: CASSPGTPRYGYTF
J: TRBJ2-7; V: TRBV6-5; CDR3: CASSRVDGVYEQYF
J: TRBJ2-3; V: TRBV3-1/TRBV3-2; CDR3: CATNQGGPVDTQYF
J: TRBJ2-7; V: TRBV5-6; CDR3: CASSSGQGEQYF
J: TRBJ1-2; V: TRBV5-4; CDR3: CASSLPQGRGYTF
J: TRBJ2-3; V: TRBV9; CDR3: CASSVGIAGGPYDTQYF
J: TRBJ1-4; V: TRBV6-2/TRBV6-3; CDR3: CASSYRSGAGMGPATNEKLFF
J: TRBJ1-5; V: TRBV19; CDR3: CASSIFDRGDQPQHF
J: TRBJ1-2; V: TRBV11-2; CDR3: CASSLWTGGGYGYTF
J: TRBJ1-1; V: TRBV7-9; CDR3: CASSPGTGLTEAFF
J: TRBJ2-3; V: TRBV30; CDR3: CAWSGIGGGPPSTDTQYF
J: TRBJ1-5; V: TRBV27; CDR3: CASSLLWGQGVNQPQHF
J: TRBJ2-5; V: TRBV11-2; CDR3: CASSSGGRGQETQYF
J: TRBJ2-1; V: TRBV6-4; CDR3: CASSLLAGDYSEQFF
J: TRBJ1-5; V: TRBV12-3/TRBV12-4; CDR3: CASSVGGNQPQHF
J: TRBJ2-3; V: TRBV5-1; CDR3: CASSLVVGGSDTQYF
J: TRBJ2-5; V: TRBV18; CDR3: CASSLGLAGGPNQETQYF
J: TRBJ2-3; V: TRBV2; CDR3: CASRGGQGTDTQYF
J: TRBJ2-7; V: TRBV5-1; CDR3: CASSPERGSSYEQYF
J: TRBJ2-2; V: TRBV5-1; CDR3: CASSLAELAGAPGELFF
J: TRBJ2-1; V: TRBV20-1; CDR3: CSASPRTGVNEQFF
J: TRBJ2-5; V: TRBV10-3; CDR3: CAISYLPSGDQETQYF
J: TRBJ2-2; V: TRBV19; CDR3: CASSIQGTGGSGELFF
J: TRBJ2-3; V: TRBV5-6; CDR3: CASSSSGTSFLSEYF
J: TRBJ2-3; V: TRBV11-1; CDR3: CASSLAPAGGTDTQYF
J: TRBJ2-1; V: TRBV9; CDR3: CASSVPGSSYNEQFF
J: TRBJ2-6; V: TRBV18; CDR3: CASSPPAGSGANVLTF
J: TRBJ2-5; V: TRBV12-5; CDR3: CASGLMQRGGRYF
J: TRBJ2-3; V: TRBV5-4; CDR3: CASSLSGGDSSTDTQYF
J: TRBJ2-3; V: TRBV27; CDR3: CASALWGGEADTQYF
J: TRBJ2-3; V: TRBV7-9; CDR3: CASSLLAGAGDTQYF
J: TRBJ2-5; V: TRBV5-1; CDR3: CASSFTPTGVTETQYF
J: TRBJ2-3; V: TRBV2; CDR3: CAARRSLTDTQYF
J: TRBJ1-2; V: TRBV5-1; CDR3: CASSPGEAANYGYTF